Following are 13 T cell receptor beta chains from one sample sequenced in a study of blood T cells in healthy people across ages. Together with a sample-barcoded 5' primer, a J-beta primer mix was included in a second PCR lasting about 7 to 12 cycles. TCRdb re-called the 5' RACE reads through MiXCR, storing one row per CDR3 protein. The table shows some 1.5 million distinct CDR3 sequences, with roughly two fifths occurring only once. Material for sequencing was blood. These receptors were collected from a woman under 30 in good health.

Comments on this clonotype: The junction does not match germline at one end; this may be a read error. The V gene is TRBV27, the J gene TRBJ1-5; D remains ambiguous. The CDR3 extends over 13 amino acids. Germline values: CDR1 MNHEY, CDR2 SMNVEV (reference sequence). CDR3 coding DNA: TGTGCCAGCAGGACGGCCAGCAATCAGCTCCAGCATTTT. Translated: CASRTASNQLQHF.

This clonotype was found a few times. The chain combines TRBV20-1 with TRBJ1-2; unclear D gene. The CDR3 length is 11 residues. With 7 bases removed from V and 8 bases from J, the gap between germline ends came to 14 bases. CDR1 and CDR2 from the germline V gene are DFQATT and SNEGSKA (reference sequence). The CDR3 DNA reads as TGCAGTGTCCGCAGGTTCTCCGGCTACACCTTC. This translates into CSVRRFSGYTF.

This sequence joins TRBV29-1 and TRBJ2-5, with TRBD2 identical over 10 bases. The trim removed 3 bases at V and 1 base at J, leaving 5 bases unmatched. Germline V gives CDR1 SQVTM, CDR2 ANQGSEA. The CDR3 loop spans 15 amino acids. CDR3 amino acids: CSVDGTSASQETQYF. DNA for the CDR3: TGCAGCGTTGACGGGACTAGCGCCTCCCAAGAGACCCAGTACTTC.

The CDR3 coding sequence is TGTGCCAGCAGTTACTCCCGGGACATTGGTGCTACCGGGGAGCTGTTTTTT. Protein product: CASSYSRDIGATGELFF. The J gene is TRBJ2-2, the V gene TRBV6-2 or TRBV6-3, with D possibly matching TRBD1 (6 bases). Trimming left V 0 bases short and J 5 bases short, with 16 bases between. CDR1 and CDR2 (germline): MNHEY, SVGEGT. This CDR3 is built from 17 residues.

DNA for the CDR3: TGCGCCAGCAGCTGGACTCACGGAGAGACCCAGTACTTC. Encoded protein: CASSWTHGETQYF. V usage is TRBV4-1 and J usage is TRBJ2-5, with D possibly matching TRBD2 (5 bases). The V end was cut by 5 bases, the J end by 4 bases, with 11 bases between. CDR1 and CDR2 (germline): MGHRA, YSYEKL. The CDR3 loop spans 13 amino acids.

The table lists this clonotype with a few counts. This chain joins TRBV7-9 and TRBJ2-5; D could derive from TRBD1 or TRBD2 (5 bases each). The CDR3 consists of 17 residues. The V gene's germline CDR1 is SEHNR and CDR2 FQNEAQ (reference sequence). Trimming removed 2 bases from V and 2 bases from J, with 18 bases in between. Here the CDR3 DNA reads TGTGCCAGCAGCTTAAACTCCCTCCGGGACGCTCAAGAGACCCAGTACTTC. Translating it yields CASSLNSLRDAQETQYF.

At least ten counts were recorded for this clonotype. V is TRBV7-2 and J is TRBJ1-2; D may be TRBD1 (5 bases). The germline V gene encodes CDR1 SGHTA and CDR2 FQGNSA. The CDR3 covers 12 residues. Trimming pared 6 bases from V and 5 bases from J, leaving 10 bases between. CDR3 amino acids: CASSKDRYGYTF. The DNA for the CDR3 is TGTGCCAGCAGTAAAGACAGATATGGCTACACCTTC.

CDR3 sequence reads: CASSAQAGQGIYNEQFF. CDR3 nucleotide sequence: TGTGCCAGCAGCGCCCAAGCGGGACAGGGGATATACAATGAGCAGTTCTTC. V gene TRBV9 combines with J gene TRBJ2-1, with 10 bases identical to TRBD1. The germline V gene encodes CDR1 SGDLS and CDR2 YYNGEE. The junction had 10 bases not matched to a gene; V was cut back by 3 bases and J by 4 bases. The CDR3 extends over 17 amino acids.

The chain carries TRBV27 and TRBJ2-2; TRBD2 agrees at 7 bases. Germline V CDR1 and CDR2: MNHEY, SMNVEV (reference sequence). This CDR3 has 18 amino acids. The junction had 8 bases not matched to a gene; V was cut back by 0 bases and J by 1 base. The CDR3 is CASSLSNMASGNTGELFF. CDR3 bases: TGTGCCAGCAGTTTATCAAACATGGCTAGCGGGAACACCGGGGAGCTGTTTTTT.

The chain uses TRBV29-1 and TRBJ2-1, with D perhaps TRBD1 or TRBD2 (5 bases each). V was trimmed by 6 bases and J by 0 bases, leaving 21 bases between them. In germline, CDR1 is SQVTM, CDR2 ANQGSEA. The CDR3 has 17 amino acids. CDR3 region: CSVDGAAIGSSYNEQFF. The CDR3 DNA sequence: TGCAGCGTCGACGGGGCGGCGATAGGGAGCTCCTACAATGAGCAGTTCTTC.

The rearrangement joins TRBV6-1 to TRBJ2-2; TRBD1 matches 8 bases. Germline CDR1 MNHNS, CDR2 SASEGT. The CDR3 length is 15 residues. The junction had 6 bases not matched to a gene; V was cut back by 5 bases and J by 4 bases. In DNA, the CDR3 is TGTGCCAGCAGTATTAGGACAGGGAGCACCGGGGAGCTGTTTTTT. Its protein product is CASSIRTGSTGELFF.

This clonotype was counted only a few times. CDR3 residues: CASATGTDTQYF. The CDR3 DNA is TGTGCTAGTGCGACAGGAACAGATACGCAGTATTTT. The rearrangement links TRBV12-5 to TRBJ2-3; TRBD1 might be the D (6 bases). Trimming shortened V by 7 bases and J by 3 bases, and 8 bases separated the two germline ends. The CDR3 covers 12 residues. CDR1 LGHNT and CDR2 FRNRAP come from the germline V gene.

Turning to this clonotype: Relative to the germline gene, one junction end is altered; a read error may explain this. V usage is TRBV10-3 and J usage is TRBJ1-2; maybe TRBD1 (5 bases). Germline V gene data show CDR1 as ENHRY and CDR2 as SYGVKD. This CDR3 spans 16 amino acids. The DNA of the CDR3 is TGTGCCATCAGTGAAATGGGTCCAGGGACTTCCTATGGCCACACCTTC. Translation: CAISEMGPGTSYGHTF.